This T cell receptor beta chain appears in the sequencing data of a study of T cells in Graves' hyperthyroidism and ophthalmopathy. Germline V CDR1 and CDR2: MDHEN, SYDVKM. This CDR3 spans 15 amino acids. V was clipped by 5 bases and J by 2 bases; unmatched bases: 6. Amplification of TCR beta CDR3 regions used RNA as the template. The HTBI primer set drove a first-round RT-PCR of the TCR CDR3. Using its own MiXCR run on the multiplex PCR reads, TCRdb lists one record per CDR3 protein. Among hundreds of thousands of distinct CDR3 sequences listed, 20% to 25% were seen once. It was uncontrolled infection, other autoimmune disease, pregnancy or lactation that excluded patients. This clonotype was seen a handful of times.

This sequence was found in a man aged 50-59 years with Graves' hyperthyroidism. The rearrangement uses TRBV28 and TRBJ2-7; 10 bases map to TRBD1. Sequencing used blood. The CDR3: CASSPTGGIAYEQYF. CDR3 DNA: TGTGCCAGCAGTCCGACAGGGGGCATTGCCTACGAGCAGTACTTC. Full variable domain (missing parts from reference TRBV28 and TRBJ2-7): DVKVTQSSRYLVKRTGEKVFLECVQDMDHENMFWYRQDPGLGLRLIYFSYDVKMKEKGDIPEGYSVSREKKERFSLILESASTNQTSMYLCASSPTGGIAYEQYFGPGTRLTVT.